The next 19 T cell receptor beta chains were all read from a single sample in a study of T cell responses to AZD1222 COVID-19 vaccine. Libraries were prepared by immunoSEQ multiplex PCR; TCRdb keeps only in-frame clonotypes and omits some of them. Here the sample spans 100,000 to 150,000 clones, over 75% being singletons. Here the sequenced sample was peripheral blood, taken on day 0 of AZD1222 vaccination. These receptors were obtained from an adult in good health.

The chain employs TRBV7-9 and TRBJ2-1; the D gene is possibly TRBD1 (6 bases). Trimming removed 5 bases from V and 6 bases from J, with 17 bases in between. Germline assignment: CDR1 SEHNR and CDR2 FQNEAQ (reference sequence). The CDR3 contains 15 residues. The CDR3 region has the DNA TGTGCCAGCAGCGCAGCCGGGACAATGGTCAATGAGCAGTTCTTC. Its translation: CASSAAGTMVNEQFF.

The genes are TRBV11-3 and TRBJ1-6; TRBD1 might be the D (5 bases). Germline V lookup: CDR1 SGHNT, CDR2 YENEEA. The CDR3 extends over 13 amino acids. Deletions cut 3 bases from V and 10 bases from J, with 10 bases between. In DNA, the CDR3 is TGTGCCAGCAGCTTCGTAAGGGACTCACCCCTCCACTTT. This gives the protein CASSFVRDSPLHF.

J is TRBJ1-6 and V is TRBV6-2 or TRBV6-3; D is unresolved. Trimming took off 4 bases at V and 7 bases at J, with 8 bases between the two ends. The CDR3 is 13 residues long. The germline V gene has CDR1 MNHEY and CDR2 SVGEGT. In DNA form, the CDR3 reads TGTGCCAGCAGTTCGGCTAACAATTCACCCCTCCACTTT. Its translation: CASSSANNSPLHF.

There are a few counts of this clone. CDR3 sequence (DNA): TGCGCCAGCAGCCTTGACAGGAACACTGAAGCTTTCTTT. Protein product: CASSLDRNTEAFF. The rearrangement joins TRBV5-1 to TRBJ1-1; D might be TRBD1 (5 bases). CDR3 length: 13 amino acids. CDR1 is SGHRS, CDR2 YFSETQ, per germline. Trimming removed 4 bases from V and 1 base from J, with 8 bases in between.

The chain joins TRBV6-1 to TRBJ1-5; D is perhaps TRBD1 (6 bases). The ends were cut back, 3 bases at V and 3 bases at J, with 9 bases in the middle. Germline CDR1 is MNHNS and CDR2 is SASEGT. This CDR3 has 14 residues. CDR3 sequence: CASSDTGYNQPQHF. The CDR3 bases are TGTGCCAGCAGTGATACAGGGTACAATCAGCCCCAGCATTTT.

This clone showed up just once. This chain uses TRBV5-1 with TRBJ2-5; D gene ambiguous. This CDR3 comprises 12 residues. With 2 bases removed from V and 7 bases from J, the gap between germline ends came to 9 bases. In germline, CDR1 is SGHRS, CDR2 YFSETQ. In nucleotides, the CDR3 is TGCGCCAGCAGCTTAGATGCCGGGACCCAGTACTTC. Amino acid sequence: CASSLDAGTQYF.

V and J are TRBV18 and TRBJ1-1; TRBD1 agrees at 8 bases. CDR3 length equals 14 residues. Trimming took 6 bases from V and 1 from J; bases not matched to a gene: 4. The germline gives CDR1 KGHSH, CDR2 LQKENI. The CDR3 bases are TGTGCCAGCTCCCCTGACAGGGGGAACACTGAAGCTTTCTTT. Amino acids: CASSPDRGNTEAFF.

DNA of the CDR3: TGTGCCAGCAGTCGCTCCCCCCCCCAAGTTAATGAAAAACTGTTTTTT. Translated, it gives CASSRSPPQVNEKLFF. This chain links TRBV27 with TRBJ1-4; the D is unclear. CDR3 size: 16 residues. Deletions cut 5 bases from V and 4 bases from J, with 17 bases between. CDR1 and CDR2 (germline): MNHEY, SMNVEV (reference sequence). The full variable domain, completed using reference TRBV27 and TRBJ1-4, is EAQVTQNPRYLITVTGKKLTVTCSQNMNHEYMSWYRQDPGLGLRQIYYSMNVEVTDKGDVPEGYKVSRKEKRNFPLILESPSPNQTSLYFCASSRSPPQVNEKLFFGSGTQLSVL.

The chain carries TRBV28 and TRBJ1-1; no firm D call. In germline, CDR1 is MDHEN, CDR2 SYDVKM. This CDR3 has 13 residues. The ends were cut back, 3 bases at V and 0 bases at J, with 5 bases in the middle. The CDR3 spells CASSFQVNTEAFF. The CDR3, as DNA: TGTGCCAGCAGTTTCCAGGTGAACACTGAAGCTTTCTTT. Full variable domain (outside the CDR3, taken from reference TRBV28 and TRBJ1-1): DVKVTQSSRYLVKRTGEKVFLECVQDMDHENMFWYRQDPGLGLRLIYFSYDVKMKEKGDIPEGYSVSREKKERFSLILESASTNQTSMYLCASSFQVNTEAFFGQGTRLTVV.

The V gene is TRBV25-1, the J gene TRBJ1-1; D unresolved. Germline V gives CDR1 MGHDK, CDR2 SYGVNS. Trimming shortened V by 0 bases and J by 6 bases, and 11 bases separated the two germline ends. The CDR3 spans 14 residues. CDR3 protein: CASSEYPNKAEAFF. In nucleotides, the CDR3 is TGTGCCAGCAGTGAATACCCAAATAAAGCTGAAGCTTTCTTT.

The V call is TRBV7-9, the J call TRBJ2-7; a weak D match, TRBD2 (6 bases). Trimming took 5 bases from V and 6 from J, leaving 20 bases between them. Germline V gene lookup returns CDR1 SEHNR and CDR2 FQNEAQ (reference sequence). This CDR3 has 15 amino acids. CDR3 sequence (DNA): TGTGCCAGCAGCCAGGGACGCCCGGGACTTGGCGAGCAGTACTTC. Amino acid sequence: CASSQGRPGLGEQYF. The whole variable domain, filled in from reference TRBV7-9 and TRBJ2-7, reads DTGVSQNPRHKITKRGQNVTFRCDPISEHNRLYWYRQTLGQGPEFLTYFQNEAQLEKSRLLSDRFSAERPKGSFSTLEIQRTEQGDSAMYLCASSQGRPGLGEQYFGPGTRLTVT.

This chain joins TRBV4-1 and TRBJ1-2; possibly TRBD1 for D (6 bases). There are 15 residues in the CDR3. V gave up 4 bases and J gave up 0 bases, with 12 bases separating them. The germline V gene has CDR1 MGHRA and CDR2 YSYEKL. This chain's CDR3 is CASSREQGTNYGYTF. Written as DNA, the CDR3 is TGCGCCAGCAGCCGAGAACAGGGAACTAACTATGGCTACACCTTC.

The V and J genes are TRBV29-1 and TRBJ2-5; TRBD2 is a possible D gene (7 bases). CDR1 is SQVTM, CDR2 ANQGSEA, per germline. The CDR3 sequence is 14 residues long. V was pared by 3 bases and J by 5 bases, with 16 bases between. CDR3 amino acids: CSVEFSRGGETQYF. For the CDR3, the DNA is TGCAGCGTTGAGTTTAGCAGGGGAGGGGAGACCCAGTACTTC.

The chain employs TRBV7-9 and TRBJ2-7, with 7 positions matching TRBD2. The germline gives CDR1 SEHNR, CDR2 FQNEAQ (reference sequence). The V segment lost 1 base and the J segment 2 bases; nucleotides outside the gene matches: 8. This CDR3 contains 16 residues. This CDR3 reads CASSLGRGTTTYEQYF. CDR3 in DNA: TGTGCCAGCAGCTTAGGCCGCGGGACTACCACCTACGAGCAGTACTTC.

J is TRBJ2-3 and V is TRBV13; D not resolved. Trimming pared 4 bases from V and 0 bases from J, leaving 17 bases between. The CDR3 contains 17 residues. Germline V gene lookup returns CDR1 PRHDT and CDR2 FYEKMQ (reference sequence). CDR3 in amino acids: CASSSPRIWSSTDTQYF. CDR3 DNA: TGTGCCAGCAGCTCGCCGCGGATTTGGTCGAGCACAGATACGCAGTATTTT.

The chain combines TRBV4-2 with TRBJ1-1, with D possibly being TRBD1 (5 bases). Trimming left V 5 bases short and J 1 base short, with 14 bases between. The germline gives CDR1 LGHNA, CDR2 YNFKEQ. CDR3 length equals 15 residues. CDR3 DNA sequence: TGTGCCAGCAGCTACACCGACAGTCGGAACACTGAAGCTTTCTTT. It yields the protein CASSYTDSRNTEAFF.

V gene TRBV14 combines with J gene TRBJ2-5, with a possible D match to TRBD2 (6 bases). Germline V gives CDR1 SGHDN, CDR2 FVKESK. V was pared by 3 bases and J by 5 bases, with 16 bases between. This CDR3 has 15 amino acids. The CDR3 DNA reads as TGTGCCAGCAGCCAGGGCGGGACCATTGTGGAGACCCAGTACTTC. Translating gives CASSQGGTIVETQYF.

Note on this clone: The sample has other DNA sequences that encode this CDR3 too. The chain recombines TRBV7-9 with TRBJ1-1; D is perhaps TRBD1 (6 bases). V was pared by 2 bases and J by 3 bases, with 10 bases between. Per the germline V gene, CDR1 is SEHNR and CDR2 is FQNEAQ (reference sequence). This CDR3 has 14 residues. The CDR3 region is CASSLQGTDTEAFF. CDR3 bases: TGTGCCAGCAGCTTACAGGGGACGGACACTGAAGCTTTCTTT.

This rearrangement joins TRBV18 to TRBJ2-1, with D unclear. The V gene's germline CDR1 is KGHSH and CDR2 LQKENI. The CDR3 extends over 13 amino acids. The V gene lost 7 bases and the J gene lost 2 bases, with 9 bases spanning the gap. DNA of the CDR3: TGTGCCAGCTGGGGTACAGCCTACAATGAGCAGTTCTTC. This codes for CASWGTAYNEQFF.